This TCR beta chain was found in a study of T cells expressing NK-cell markers. Turning to the study itself: Among the eight sequenced donors, seven tested HCMV-seropositive and one tested seronegative.

One entry per CDR3 protein, without DNA, is what TCRdb gives after re-calling the 5' RACE reads. The repertoire table contains about half a million distinct CDR3 sequences. CDR1 and CDR2 from the germline V gene are MNHNS and SASEGT. The length of the CDR3 is 18 residues. Sample: blood T cells: a sorted CD56 or NKG2C T cell subset, CD4+ or CD8+ T cells, or bulk PBMC T cells (not recorded which). The TCR sequence derives from a woman in her fifties or sixties in good health. The chain joins TRBV6-1 to TRBJ2-3; the TRBD2 assignment by TCRdb is unverifiable without DNA. The CDR3 here is CASSGLSGRQPYTDTQYF.